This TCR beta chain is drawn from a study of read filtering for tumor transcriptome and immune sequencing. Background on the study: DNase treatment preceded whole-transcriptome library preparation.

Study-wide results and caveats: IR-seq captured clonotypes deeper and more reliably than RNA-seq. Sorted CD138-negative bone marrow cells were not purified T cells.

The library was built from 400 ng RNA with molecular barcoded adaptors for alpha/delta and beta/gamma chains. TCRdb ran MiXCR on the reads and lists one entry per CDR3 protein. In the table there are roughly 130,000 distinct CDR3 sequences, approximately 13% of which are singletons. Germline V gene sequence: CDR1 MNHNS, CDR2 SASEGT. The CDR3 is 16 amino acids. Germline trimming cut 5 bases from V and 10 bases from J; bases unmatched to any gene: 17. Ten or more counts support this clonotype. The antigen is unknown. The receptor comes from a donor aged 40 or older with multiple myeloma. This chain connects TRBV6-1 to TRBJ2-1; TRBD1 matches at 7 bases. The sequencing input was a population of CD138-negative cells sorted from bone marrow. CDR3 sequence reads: CASSYSDRVAYREQFF. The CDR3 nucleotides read TGTGCCAGCAGTTACTCCGACAGGGTCGCGTACAGGGAGCAGTTCTTC.